The rows below give T cell receptor beta chains drawn from one sample of a study of neurological immune-mediated disorders. TCRdb processed the 5' RACE reads anew with MiXCR; each CDR3 protein has one entry. The table includes tens of thousands of distinct CDR3 sequences, under 30% detected once. Material for sequencing was PBMCs. These receptors originate from a man aged 60-69 years with HTLV-1-associated myelopathy (HAM/TSP). CDR3s include the opening cysteine and the closing phenylalanine or tryptophan. D genes are given only for firm matches. The size field is filled for only some rows; it gives once, few, many or a size class.

d_gene | j_gene | v_gene | abundance | CDR3nt | CDR3aa
. | TRBJ2-7 | TRBV14 | few | TGTGCCAGCAGCCAAGGGTCGGGCTTCTCTCAGGATGAGCAGTACTTC | CASSQGSGFSQDEQYF
. | TRBJ2-5 | TRBV20-1 | many | TGCAGTGCTAGGCAGGACTACCAAGAGACCCAGTACTTC | CSARQDYQETQYF
TRBD2 | TRBJ2-7 | TRBV6-1 | . | TGTGCCAGCAGTGTGACTAGCGGGACAATAGGCGAGCAGTACTTC | CASSVTSGTIGEQYF
. | TRBJ1-3 | TRBV7-9 | few | TGTGCCAGCAGCCCACCCAGCTCTGGAAACACCATATATTTT | CASSPPSSGNTIYF
. | TRBJ2-7 | TRBV6-1 | few | TGTGCCAGCAGTGAATCGTGGGTCAGCTCCTACGAGCAGTACTTC | CASSESWVSSYEQYF
TRBD1 | TRBJ1-2 | TRBV9 | many | TGTGCCAGCAGTGAGCACCCGACAGGGGGGTATGGCTACACCTTC | CASSEHPTGGYGYTF
. | TRBJ1-1 | TRBV12-3/TRBV12-4 | many | TGTGCCAGCACCGGACGGTTCACTGAAGCTTTCTTT | CASTGRFTEAFF
TRBD1 | TRBJ2-7 | TRBV6-1 | . | TGTGCCAGCAATGCAGGGGGCTCCTACGAGCAGTACTTC | CASNAGGSYEQYF
. | TRBJ1-2 | TRBV10-3 | many | TGTGCCATCAGTGACTCTACTGAGAACTATGGCTACACCTTC | CAISDSTENYGYTF
TRBD2 | TRBJ2-1 | TRBV29-1 | many | TGCAGCGTTGGGGGGAGGACTAGCGGTTCCTACAATGAGCAGTTCTTC | CSVGGRTSGSYNEQFF
. | TRBJ1-1 | TRBV29-1 | many | TGCAGCGTTTCGAGGGGGAAGGGCACTGAAGCTTTCTTT | CSVSRGKGTEAFF
. | TRBJ2-5 | TRBV5-6 | many | TGTGCCAGCAGCTTGGGTTTGGGGCGCGGGGAGACCCAGTACTTC | CASSLGLGRGETQYF
TRBD1 | TRBJ2-3 | TRBV5-1 | many | TGCGCCAGCAGCCCGGGACAGGGTGGAGTGGATACGCAGTATTTT | CASSPGQGGVDTQYF
. | TRBJ1-6 | TRBV5-6 | . | TGTGCCAGCAGCTTGGGGAGGGGGAGTTATTCACCCCTCCACTTT | CASSLGRGSYSPLHF
. | TRBJ2-7 | TRBV30 | . | TGTGCCTGGGGAAGAGGGGTGGGATACGAGCAGTACTTC | CAWGRGVGYEQYF
. | TRBJ2-7 | TRBV18 | . | TGTGCCAGCTCACCACCATCGGGGCAATCCCACGAGCAGTACTTC | CASSPPSGQSHEQYF
TRBD1 | TRBJ1-4 | TRBV11-2 | many | TGTGCCAGCAGTCATATCACAGGGGGAACTAATGAAAAACTGTTTTTT | CASSHITGGTNEKLFF
. | TRBJ2-7 | TRBV5-1 | many | TGCGCCAGCAACCGACAGGACGGAACCTACGAGCAGTACTTC | CASNRQDGTYEQYF
. | TRBJ1-2 | TRBV3-1 | many | TGTGCCAGCAGCCAAGATGCAGGAACTGGGGGCTACACCTTC | CASSQDAGTGGYTF
. | TRBJ2-6 | TRBV7-7 | few | TGTGCTAGCAGCTTAGAGGCGGGGAGCTCTGGGGCCAACGTCCTGACTTTC | CASSLEAGSSGANVLTF
. | TRBJ2-7 | TRBV5-1 | many | TGCGCCAGCAGCTTGGAGCAAGGCGTCAGGGGCATTGAGTACTTC | CASSLEQGVRGIEYF
. | TRBJ2-7 | TRBV28 | many | TGTGCCAGCAGAGCTCGGGAGTTCGGCTACGAGCAGTACTTC | CASRAREFGYEQYF
. | TRBJ1-6 | TRBV3-1 | many | TGTGCCAGCAGCCCGACTGGGACCGACACCCCAAGCTCCTATAATTCACCCCTCCACTTT | CASSPTGTDTPSSYNSPLHF
. | TRBJ2-1 | TRBV27 | many | TGTGCCAGCAGTATAAACTTAATGGCGCGCTCCTACAATGAGCAGTTCTTC | CASSINLMARSYNEQFF
TRBD2 | TRBJ2-3 | TRBV6-2/TRBV6-3 | many | TGTGCCAGCAACCGCCCGGGGACTAGCCCCCCAGATACGCAGTATTTT | CASNRPGTSPPDTQYF
TRBD2 | TRBJ2-3 | TRBV5-1 | . | TGCGCCAGCAGATCAGTAGCGGGGTCAGATACGCAGTATTTT | CASRSVAGSDTQYF
. | TRBJ1-2 | TRBV10-2 | many | TGCGCCAGCAGCGGGGGGACTGGGACGGTACTTGGCTACACCTTC | CASSGGTGTVLGYTF
. | TRBJ2-1 | TRBV7-9 | . | TGTGCCAGCAGTTCACAGGTCGATGAGCAGTTCTTC | CASSSQVDEQFF
. | TRBJ2-4 | TRBV20-1 | few | TGCAGTGGATTGGCGTTCGGTTTTAACATTCAGTACTTC | CSGLAFGFNIQYF
TRBD2 | TRBJ2-5 | TRBV6-6 | many | TGTGCCAGCAGTCTCAGCGGGGAAGAGACCCAGTACTTC | CASSLSGEETQYF
. | TRBJ1-1 | TRBV4-1 | many | TGCGCCAGCAGCCAAGCAGGGACTCCCCGGGGAGCTTTCTTT | CASSQAGTPRGAFF
TRBD1 | TRBJ1-4 | TRBV19 | few | TGTGCCAGTAGTATCGCCACGACAGGGAGGGGGCCTAGACTGTTTTTT | CASSIATTGRGPRLFF
. | TRBJ2-2 | TRBV3-1 | many | TGTGCCAGCAGCCGAGCGGCGAACACCGGGGAGCTGTTTTTT | CASSRAANTGELFF
TRBD1 | TRBJ2-1 | TRBV5-1 | once | TGCGCCAGCAGCTTGGTTCCACAGGGGTACAATGAGCAGTTCTTC | CASSLVPQGYNEQFF
. | TRBJ1-4 | TRBV27 | many | TGTGCCAGCAGTCCCGGGAGGGGGGGGTATGCAACTAATGAAAAACTGTTTTTT | CASSPGRGGYATNEKLFF
. | TRBJ2-1 | TRBV7-3 | many | TGTGCCAGCAGCTTAGAGGGGGGCAGAGGGTCAAATGAGCAGTTCTTC | CASSLEGGRGSNEQFF
TRBD2 | TRBJ2-1 | TRBV5-6 | many | TGTGCCAGCAGCTTAGGTAGCGGGCACAATGAGCAGTTCTTC | CASSLGSGHNEQFF
TRBD1 | TRBJ1-1 | TRBV5-6 | . | TGTGCCAGCAGCTACCTCACGGGACAGGGGGCGCGCACTGAAGCTTTCTTT | CASSYLTGQGARTEAFF
TRBD1 | TRBJ1-2 | TRBV10-3 | many | TGTGCCATCAGTGACCACAGGGGAAAACTCGGTGGCTACACCTTC | CAISDHRGKLGGYTF
TRBD1 | TRBJ2-1 | TRBV24-1 | many | TGTGCCACCAGTGACCCGCAAGGGGGCTTGTACAATGAGCAGTTCTTC | CATSDPQGGLYNEQFF
. | TRBJ1-5 | TRBV20-1 | few | TGCAGTGCTAGTTTGTTGGGAGGCAATCAGCCCCAGCATTTT | CSASLLGGNQPQHF
. | TRBJ1-6 | TRBV4-2 | many | TGTGCCAGCAGCCAAGAATATGGTATCCGTTCACCCCTCCACTTT | CASSQEYGIRSPLHF
TRBD1 | TRBJ2-6 | TRBV5-1 | many | TGCGCCAGCAGGTTAGCCGGGACAGCTTACAACGTCCTGACTTTC | CASRLAGTAYNVLTF
. | TRBJ2-1 | TRBV15 | many | TGTGCCACCACACAGAACAATGAGCAGTTCTTC | CATTQNNEQFF
. | TRBJ2-1 | TRBV4-1 | . | TGCGCCAGCAGCCAAGCCCTGTTAGGGGAGCAGTTCTTC | CASSQALLGEQFF
. | TRBJ2-3 | TRBV5-1 | many | TGCGCCAGCAGCTTGGCGGCCACAGATACGCAGTATTTT | CASSLAATDTQYF
. | TRBJ2-2 | TRBV14 | few | TGTGCCAGCAGCCAACTTAACACCGGGGAGCTGTTTTTT | CASSQLNTGELFF
. | TRBJ2-7 | TRBV5-1 | . | TGCGCCAGCAGCCCTGGTTGGGGGCAGGCTTCCTCCTACGAGCAGTACTTC | CASSPGWGQASSYEQYF
. | TRBJ2-1 | TRBV11-3 | . | TGTGCCAGCAGCACGGATACTAATGAGCAGTTCTTC | CASSTDTNEQFF
. | TRBJ1-5 | TRBV28 | many | TGTGCCAGCACTCGCCGGGCAGCTACAGGTCAGCCCCAGCATTTT | CASTRRAATGQPQHF
TRBD2 | TRBJ2-1 | TRBV5-1 | . | TGCGCCAGCAGCCCGGCGGATAGCGGGTACTACTCCTACAATGAGCAGTTCTTC | CASSPADSGYYSYNEQFF
. | TRBJ2-1 | TRBV20-1 | many | TGCAGTGCTAGGCCTCCCAGCGGACGCTCCTACAATGAGCAGTTCTTC | CSARPPSGRSYNEQFF
TRBD1 | TRBJ1-1 | TRBV27 | many | TGTGCCAGCGGGGTCGGGACAGGGGGAAGTGAAGCTTTCTTT | CASGVGTGGSEAFF
. | TRBJ2-1 | TRBV14 | few | TGTGCCAGCAGCCAAGATAGTTGGCCTAACCAATACAATGAGCAGTTCTTC | CASSQDSWPNQYNEQFF
TRBD2 | TRBJ2-3 | TRBV9 | many | TGTGCCAGCGGAGGGCGGGGGGCGGATACGCAGTATTTT | CASGGRGADTQYF